The clone carrying this TCR beta chain has more than one count but fewer than ten. The antigen is undetermined. This CDR3 is also generated by other DNA sequences in the sample. TCRdb re-called the PCR reads with MiXCR. In the table there are around 26,000 clones, about 20% of which are singletons. Prior to thyroid surgery, none of the patients had received any treatment. This specimen belongs to a study of metastatic and nonmetastatic thyroid tumors. V was pared by 1 base and J by 7 bases, with 10 bases between. This CDR3 contains 13 residues. CDR1 and CDR2 (germline): SGHDN, FVKESK. Overall study findings and caveats: TCR beta diversity was reportedly significantly higher in malignant thyroid tumors than benign nodules, in blood and tumor.

The sequencing sample was made of adjacent normal tissue. The chain couples TRBV14 to TRBJ1-2; D unclear. The TCR was taken from a female donor with papillary thyroid cancer or a benign thyroid nodule (not recorded which). Some clones in this sample may be carry-over from other donors' samples. The CDR3 loop is CASSQGRNAGYTF. The CDR3 DNA sequence: TGTGCCAGCAGCCAAGGAAGAAATGCTGGCTACACCTTC.